The T cell receptor beta chain described here comes from a study of CD8+CD57+ T cells in acquired aplastic anemia. Germline V gene lookup returns CDR1 SNHLY and CDR2 FYNNEI. V lost 8 bases and J lost 5, with 13 bases in between. This CDR3 region has 13 residues. Investigators profiled TCR beta VDJ and CDR3 from genomic DNA template. TCRdb ran MiXCR on the reads and lists one entry per CDR3 protein. Among 200,000 to 250,000 distinct CDR3 sequences, about 37% were seen once, and the ten largest hold 0.95% to 1.2%. The sequence came from a human donor in good health, serving as a control. The sample consisted of sorted CD4+, CD8+, or CD8+CD57+ T cells (not recorded which) from PBMCs. The chain has TRBV2 and TRBJ2-1; D is perhaps TRBD1 (5 bases). The CDR3 spells CASGAEGDNEQFF. The CDR3 coding sequence is TGTGCCAGCGGGGCAGAAGGGGACAATGAGCAGTTCTTC.